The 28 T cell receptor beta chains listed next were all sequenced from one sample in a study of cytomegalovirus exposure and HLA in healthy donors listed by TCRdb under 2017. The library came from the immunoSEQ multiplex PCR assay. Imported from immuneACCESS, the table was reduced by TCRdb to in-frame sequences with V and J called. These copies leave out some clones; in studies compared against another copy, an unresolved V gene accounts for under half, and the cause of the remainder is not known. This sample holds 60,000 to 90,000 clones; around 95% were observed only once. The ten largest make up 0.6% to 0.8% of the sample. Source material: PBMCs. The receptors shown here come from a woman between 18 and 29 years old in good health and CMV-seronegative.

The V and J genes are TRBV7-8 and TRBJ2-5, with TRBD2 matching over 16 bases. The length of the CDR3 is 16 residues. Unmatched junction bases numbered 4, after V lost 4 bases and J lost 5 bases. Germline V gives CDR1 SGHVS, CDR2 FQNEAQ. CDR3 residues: CASSSGLAGGPETQYF. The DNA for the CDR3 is TGTGCCAGCAGCTCGGGACTAGCGGGGGGGCCGGAGACCCAGTACTTC.

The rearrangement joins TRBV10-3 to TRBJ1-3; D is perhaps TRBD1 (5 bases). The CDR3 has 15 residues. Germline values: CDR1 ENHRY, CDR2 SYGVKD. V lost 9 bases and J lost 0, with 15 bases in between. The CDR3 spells CAMRDSGDSGNTIYF. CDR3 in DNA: TGTGCCATGAGGGATTCGGGGGACTCTGGAAACACCATATATTTT.

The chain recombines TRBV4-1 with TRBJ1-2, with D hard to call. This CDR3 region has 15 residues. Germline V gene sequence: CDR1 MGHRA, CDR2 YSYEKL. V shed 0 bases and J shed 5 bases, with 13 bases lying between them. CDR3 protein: CASSQDGQAYYGYTF. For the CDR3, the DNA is TGCGCCAGCAGCCAAGATGGGCAGGCTTATTATGGCTACACCTTC.

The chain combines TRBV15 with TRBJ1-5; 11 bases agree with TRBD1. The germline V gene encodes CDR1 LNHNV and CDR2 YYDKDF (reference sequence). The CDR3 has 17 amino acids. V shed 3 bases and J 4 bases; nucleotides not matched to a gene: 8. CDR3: CATSSWDRGTLNQPQHF. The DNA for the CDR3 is TGTGCCACCAGCAGTTGGGACAGGGGGACTTTAAATCAGCCCCAGCATTTT.

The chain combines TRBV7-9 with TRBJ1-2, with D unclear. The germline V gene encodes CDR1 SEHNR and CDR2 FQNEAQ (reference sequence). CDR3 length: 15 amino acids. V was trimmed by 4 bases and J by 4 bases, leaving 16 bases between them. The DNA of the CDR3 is TGTGCCAGCAGCTCAGACACACCAAGGCCCTATGGCTACACCTTC. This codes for CASSSDTPRPYGYTF.

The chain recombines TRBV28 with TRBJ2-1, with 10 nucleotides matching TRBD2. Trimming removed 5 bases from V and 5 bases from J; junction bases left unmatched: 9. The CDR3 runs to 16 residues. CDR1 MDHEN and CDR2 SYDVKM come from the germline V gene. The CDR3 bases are TGTGCCAGCAGTCGTTCAGGACTAGCGGACGACAATGAGCAGTTCTTC. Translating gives CASSRSGLADDNEQFF.

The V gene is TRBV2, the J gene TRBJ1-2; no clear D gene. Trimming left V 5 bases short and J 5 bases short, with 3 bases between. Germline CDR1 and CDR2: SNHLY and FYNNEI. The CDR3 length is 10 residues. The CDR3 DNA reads TGTGCCAGCAGTTTATATGGCTACACCTTC. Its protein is CASSLYGYTF.

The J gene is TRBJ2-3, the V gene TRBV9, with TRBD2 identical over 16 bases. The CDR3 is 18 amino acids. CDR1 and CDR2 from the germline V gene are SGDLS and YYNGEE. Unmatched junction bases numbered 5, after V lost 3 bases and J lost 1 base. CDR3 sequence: CASSGGTSGGVRTDTQYF. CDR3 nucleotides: TGTGCCAGCAGCGGGGGGACTAGCGGGGGGGTTCGCACAGATACGCAGTATTTT.

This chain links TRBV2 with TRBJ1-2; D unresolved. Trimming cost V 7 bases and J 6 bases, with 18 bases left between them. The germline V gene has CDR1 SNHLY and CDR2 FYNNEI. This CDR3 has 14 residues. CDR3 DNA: TGTGCCAGCAACCAAAGACAAGCTGTCGATGGCTACACCTTC. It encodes CASNQRQAVDGYTF.

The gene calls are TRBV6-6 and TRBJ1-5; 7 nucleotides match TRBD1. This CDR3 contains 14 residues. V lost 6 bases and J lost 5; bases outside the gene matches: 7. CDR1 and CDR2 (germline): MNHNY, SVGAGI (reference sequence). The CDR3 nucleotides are TGTGCCAGCAGGAGGGGACAGCCAGATCAGCCCCAGCATTTT. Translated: CASRRGQPDQPQHF.

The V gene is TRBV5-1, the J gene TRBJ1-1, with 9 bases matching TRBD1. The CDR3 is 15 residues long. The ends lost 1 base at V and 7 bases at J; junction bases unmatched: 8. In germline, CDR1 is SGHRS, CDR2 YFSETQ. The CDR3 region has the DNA TGCGCCAGCAGCTTGTGGACAGGGGTGAGCCATGAAGCTTTCTTT. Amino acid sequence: CASSLWTGVSHEAFF.

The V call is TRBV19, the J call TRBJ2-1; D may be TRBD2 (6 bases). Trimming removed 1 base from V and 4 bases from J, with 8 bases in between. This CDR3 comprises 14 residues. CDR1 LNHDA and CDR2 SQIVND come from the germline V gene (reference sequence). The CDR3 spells CASSIGGEYNEQFF. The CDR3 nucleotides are TGTGCCAGTAGTATAGGCGGGGAGTACAATGAGCAGTTCTTC.

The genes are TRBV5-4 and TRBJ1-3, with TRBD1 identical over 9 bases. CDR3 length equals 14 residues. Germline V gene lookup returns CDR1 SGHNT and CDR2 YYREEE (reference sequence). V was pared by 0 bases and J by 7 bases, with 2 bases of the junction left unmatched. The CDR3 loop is CASSLDRGLNTIYF. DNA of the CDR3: TGTGCCAGCAGCTTGGACAGGGGGCTCAACACCATATATTTT.

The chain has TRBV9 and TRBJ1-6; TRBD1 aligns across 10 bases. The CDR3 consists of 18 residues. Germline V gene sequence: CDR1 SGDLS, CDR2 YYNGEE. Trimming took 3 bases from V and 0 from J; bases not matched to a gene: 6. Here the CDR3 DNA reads TGTGCCAGCAGCGCCGGGACAGGGGTTAGCTCCTATAATTCACCCCTCCACTTT. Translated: CASSAGTGVSSYNSPLHF.

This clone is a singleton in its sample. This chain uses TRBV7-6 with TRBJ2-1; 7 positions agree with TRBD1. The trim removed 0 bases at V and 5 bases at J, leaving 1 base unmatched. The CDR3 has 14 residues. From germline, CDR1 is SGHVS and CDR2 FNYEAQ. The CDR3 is CASSLAGQNNEQFF. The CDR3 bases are TGTGCCAGCAGCTTAGCGGGACAGAACAATGAGCAGTTCTTC.

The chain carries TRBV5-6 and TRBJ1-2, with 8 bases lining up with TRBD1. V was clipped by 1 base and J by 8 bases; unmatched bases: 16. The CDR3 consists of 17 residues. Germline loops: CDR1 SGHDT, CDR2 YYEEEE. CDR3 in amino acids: CASSLMAGGSFSRGYTF. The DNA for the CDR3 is TGTGCCAGCAGCTTGATGGCAGGGGGCTCTTTTTCTCGGGGCTACACCTTC. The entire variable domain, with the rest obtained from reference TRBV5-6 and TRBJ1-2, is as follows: DAGVTQSPTHLIKTRGQQVTLRCSPKSGHDTVSWYQQALGQGPQFIFQYYEEEERQRGNFPDRFSGHQFPNYSSELNVNALLLGDSALYLCASSLMAGGSFSRGYTFGSGTRLTVV.

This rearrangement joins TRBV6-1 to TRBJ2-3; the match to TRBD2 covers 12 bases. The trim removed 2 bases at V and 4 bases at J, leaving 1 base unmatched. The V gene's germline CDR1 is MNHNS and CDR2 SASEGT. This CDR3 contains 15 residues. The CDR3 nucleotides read TGTGCCAGCAGTGAACTAGCGGGGGGGGCAGATACGCAGTATTTT. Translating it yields CASSELAGGADTQYF.

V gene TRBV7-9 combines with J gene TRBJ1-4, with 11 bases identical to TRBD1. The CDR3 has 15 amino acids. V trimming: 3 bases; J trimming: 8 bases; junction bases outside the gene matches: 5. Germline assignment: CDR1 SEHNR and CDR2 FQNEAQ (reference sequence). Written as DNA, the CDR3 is TGTGCCAGCAGCTTGGGACAGGGGGTGGGGGAAAAACTGTTTTTT. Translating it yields CASSLGQGVGEKLFF.

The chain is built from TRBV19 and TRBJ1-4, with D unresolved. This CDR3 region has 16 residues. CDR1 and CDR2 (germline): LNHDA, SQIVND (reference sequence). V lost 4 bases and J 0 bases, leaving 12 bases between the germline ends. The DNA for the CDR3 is TGTGCCAGTAGTACCTACTCCACAGCAACTAATGAAAAACTGTTTTTT. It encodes CASSTYSTATNEKLFF.

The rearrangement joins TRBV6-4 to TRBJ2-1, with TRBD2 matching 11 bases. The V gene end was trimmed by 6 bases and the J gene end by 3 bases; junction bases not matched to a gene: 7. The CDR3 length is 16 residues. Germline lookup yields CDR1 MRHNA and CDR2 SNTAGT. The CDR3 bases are TGTGCCAGCAGCCTAGCGGGGGGACTAGACTACAATGAGCAGTTCTTC. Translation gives CASSLAGGLDYNEQFF.

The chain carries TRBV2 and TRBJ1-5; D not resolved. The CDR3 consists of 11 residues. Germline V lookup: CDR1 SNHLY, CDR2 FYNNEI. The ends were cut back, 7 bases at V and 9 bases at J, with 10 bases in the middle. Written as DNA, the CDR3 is TGTGCCAGCAACGCGCGCGGGCCCCAGCATTTT. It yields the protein CASNARGPQHF.

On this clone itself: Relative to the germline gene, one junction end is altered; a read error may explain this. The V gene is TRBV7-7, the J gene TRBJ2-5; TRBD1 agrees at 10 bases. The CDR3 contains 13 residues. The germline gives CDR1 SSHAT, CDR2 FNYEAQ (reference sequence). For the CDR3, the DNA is TGTGCTAGCAGCTCGGACAGGGGGGAGACCCAGTACTTC. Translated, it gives CASSSDRGETQYF.

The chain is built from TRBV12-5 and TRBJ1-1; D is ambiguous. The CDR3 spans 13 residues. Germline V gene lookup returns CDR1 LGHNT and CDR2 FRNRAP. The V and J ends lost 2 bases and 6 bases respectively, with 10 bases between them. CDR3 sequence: CASGLYSRAEAFF. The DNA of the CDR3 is TGTGCTAGTGGTTTGTATTCCCGGGCTGAAGCTTTCTTT.

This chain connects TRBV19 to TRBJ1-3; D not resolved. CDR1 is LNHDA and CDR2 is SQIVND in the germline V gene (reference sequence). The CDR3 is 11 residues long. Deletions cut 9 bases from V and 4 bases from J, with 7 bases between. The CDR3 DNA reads TGTGCCAGCGGAGGCGGAAACACCATATATTTT. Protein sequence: CASGGGNTIYF.

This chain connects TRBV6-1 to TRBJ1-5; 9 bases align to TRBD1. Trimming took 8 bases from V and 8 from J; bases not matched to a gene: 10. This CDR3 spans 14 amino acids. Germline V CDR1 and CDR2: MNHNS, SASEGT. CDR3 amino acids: CASLPGQGGEPQHF. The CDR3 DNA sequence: TGTGCCAGCTTACCGGGACAGGGAGGGGAGCCCCAGCATTTT.

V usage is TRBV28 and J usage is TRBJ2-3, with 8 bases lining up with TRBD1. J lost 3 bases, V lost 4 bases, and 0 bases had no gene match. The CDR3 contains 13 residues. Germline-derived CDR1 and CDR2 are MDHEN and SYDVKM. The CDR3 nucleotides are TGTGCCAGCAGTTGGGACAGGACAGATACGCAGTATTTT. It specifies CASSWDRTDTQYF.

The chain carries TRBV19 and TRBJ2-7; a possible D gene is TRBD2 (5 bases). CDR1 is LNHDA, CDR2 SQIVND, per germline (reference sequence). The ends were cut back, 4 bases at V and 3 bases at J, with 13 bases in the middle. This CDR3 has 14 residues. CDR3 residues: CASSTNRDRYEQYF. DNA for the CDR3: TGTGCCAGTAGTACCAATCGGGATCGCTACGAGCAGTACTTC. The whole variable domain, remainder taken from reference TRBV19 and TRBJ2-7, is DGGITQSPKYLFRKEGQNVTLSCEQNLNHDAMYWYRQDPGQGLRLIYYSQIVNDFQKGDIAEGYSVSREKKESFPLTVTSAQKNPTAFYLCASSTNRDRYEQYFGPGTRLTVT.

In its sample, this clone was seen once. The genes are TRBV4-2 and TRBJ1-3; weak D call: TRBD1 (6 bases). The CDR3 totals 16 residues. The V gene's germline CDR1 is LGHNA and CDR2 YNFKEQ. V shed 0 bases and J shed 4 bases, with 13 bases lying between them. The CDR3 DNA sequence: TGTGCCAGCAGCCAAGAGATACAGGGTTGGGGAAACACCATATATTTT. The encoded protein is CASSQEIQGWGNTIYF.